This T cell receptor beta chain was observed in a study of T cell responses to AZD1222 COVID-19 vaccine. Points from the study as a whole: Among vaccine-associated CD4 TCRs, coverage spanned spike, with dominance at 160-218 and 743-854.

In the case of this clone: Its antigen remains unidentified.

Germline CDR1 reads SEHNR; CDR2 reads FQNEAQ (reference sequence). There are 13 residues in the CDR3. The germline V and J ends were trimmed by 5 bases and 7 bases, with 15 bases remaining between them. TCRdb keeps only in-frame clones here, not all; method: immunoSEQ multiplex PCR. This repertoire shows more than 95,000 clones, 75% to 90% found once; its top ten account for less than 6.5%. The source material was peripheral blood, sampled on day 0 of AZD1222 vaccination. This TCR was sampled from an adult in good health. This chain connects TRBV7-9 to TRBJ2-7; D is undetermined. CDR3 sequence reads: CASSPAGGDEQYF. The CDR3 DNA is TGTGCCAGCAGCCCAGCCGGTGGTGATGAGCAGTACTTC.